This passage covers 2 T cell receptor beta chains from one sample sequenced in a study of blood T cell dynamics during melanoma immunotherapy. This sample's time point: pre-treatment baseline. The data were produced by immunoSEQ multiplex PCR, yet TCRdb's version contains in-frame clones alone and is incomplete. The sample lists 8,600 or so clones, roughly 86% occurring once. The sequenced sample was blood, obtained from a patient treated with checkpoint blockade. The receptors were gathered from a human donor with melanoma.

V and J are TRBV28 and TRBJ1-2, with 9 bases fitting TRBD1. Germline loops: CDR1 MDHEN, CDR2 SYDVKM. The CDR3 is made up of 13 amino acids. V shed 3 bases, J shed 8 bases, and the junction held 4 bases outside the gene matches. The DNA of the CDR3 is TGTGCCAGCAGTTTTACAGGGGGCTTCGGCTACACCTTC. Its protein product is CASSFTGGFGYTF.

This chain uses TRBV14 with TRBJ2-5; unclear D gene. Germline-derived CDR1 and CDR2 are SGHDN and FVKESK. CDR3 size: 18 residues. Trimming removed 1 base at V and 5 bases at J, with 23 bases between. The DNA of the CDR3 is TGTGCCAGCAGCCAAGGAACCGCCATTACCTATATGAAGGAGACCCAGTACTTC. Translated: CASSQGTAITYMKETQYF.